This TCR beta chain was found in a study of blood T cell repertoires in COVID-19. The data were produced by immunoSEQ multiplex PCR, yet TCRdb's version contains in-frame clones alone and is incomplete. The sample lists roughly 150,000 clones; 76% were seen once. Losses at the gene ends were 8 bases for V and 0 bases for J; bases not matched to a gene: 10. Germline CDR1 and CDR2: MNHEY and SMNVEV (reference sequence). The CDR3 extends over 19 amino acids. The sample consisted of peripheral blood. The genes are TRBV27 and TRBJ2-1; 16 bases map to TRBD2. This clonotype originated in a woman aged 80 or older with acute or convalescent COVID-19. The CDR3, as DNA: TGTGCCAGCCTCCCCGGGACTAGCGGGAGGGTTAGCTCCTACAATGAGCAGTTCTTC. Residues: CASLPGTSGRVSSYNEQFF.